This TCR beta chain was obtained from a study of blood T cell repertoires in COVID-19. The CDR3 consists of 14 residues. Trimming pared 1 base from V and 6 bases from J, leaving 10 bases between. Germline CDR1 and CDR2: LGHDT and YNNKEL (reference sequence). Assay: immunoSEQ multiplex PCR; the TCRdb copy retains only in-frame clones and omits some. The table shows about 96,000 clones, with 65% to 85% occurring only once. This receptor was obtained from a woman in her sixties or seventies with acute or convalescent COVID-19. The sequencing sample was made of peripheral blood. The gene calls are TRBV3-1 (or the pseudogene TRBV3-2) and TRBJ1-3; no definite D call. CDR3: CASSQGRVENTIYF. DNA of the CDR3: TGTGCCAGCAGCCAAGGGAGGGTAGAAAACACCATATATTTT.